This TCR beta chain originates from a study of cytomegalovirus exposure and HLA in healthy donors. Turning to this clone: What it recognizes is unknown.

Broader study findings: Some V segments, including TRBV6-2 and TRBV6-3, were excluded as indistinguishable.

The CDR3 sequence is 15 residues long. CDR1 SGHTA and CDR2 FQGNSA come from the germline V gene. J gave up 7 bases and V 0 bases, and 3 bases lay outside the gene matches. The PCR was carried out with 60 Vbeta primers and 13 Jbeta primers. The table came from immunoSEQ multiplex PCR; TCRdb's copy has only in-frame clones and leaves some out. The table records around 190,000 clones, 85% to 90% of them present only once. The sequenced sample was PBMCs. This chain links TRBV7-2 with TRBJ1-6; 7 positions agree with TRBD1. The receptor was isolated from a woman between 18 and 29 years old in good health and CMV-seronegative. In DNA, the CDR3 is TGTGCCAGCAGCTTAGCGACAGGGTTGAATTCACCCCTCCACTTT. Its translation: CASSLATGLNSPLHF. The full variable domain, completed using reference TRBV7-2 and TRBJ1-6, is GAGVSQSPSNKVTEKGKDVELRCDPISGHTALYWYRQSLGQGLEFLIYFQGNSAPDKSGLPSDRFSAERTGGSVSTLTIQRTQQEDSAVYLCASSLATGLNSPLHFGNGTRLTVT.